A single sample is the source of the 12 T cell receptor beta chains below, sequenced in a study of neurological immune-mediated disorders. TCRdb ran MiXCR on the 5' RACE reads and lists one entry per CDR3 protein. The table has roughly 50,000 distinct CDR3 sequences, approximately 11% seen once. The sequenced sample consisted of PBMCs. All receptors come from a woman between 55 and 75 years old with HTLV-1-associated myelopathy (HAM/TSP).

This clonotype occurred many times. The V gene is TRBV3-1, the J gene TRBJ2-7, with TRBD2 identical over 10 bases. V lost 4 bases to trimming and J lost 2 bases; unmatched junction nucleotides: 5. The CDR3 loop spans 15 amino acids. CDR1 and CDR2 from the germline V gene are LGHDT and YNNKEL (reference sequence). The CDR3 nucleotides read TGTGCCAGCAGCCGAGGACTAGCGGAAACCTACGAGCAGTACTTC. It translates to CASSRGLAETYEQYF.

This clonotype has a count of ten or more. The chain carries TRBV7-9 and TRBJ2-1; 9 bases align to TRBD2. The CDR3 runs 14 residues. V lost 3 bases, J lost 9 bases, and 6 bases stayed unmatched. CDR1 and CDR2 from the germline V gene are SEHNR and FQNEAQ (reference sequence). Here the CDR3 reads CASSLGLAKTEQFF. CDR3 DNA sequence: TGTGCCAGCAGCTTGGGACTAGCTAAAACTGAGCAGTTCTTC.

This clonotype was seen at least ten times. The CDR3 loop reads CSALRGLVANTGELFF. CDR3 coding DNA: TGCAGTGCTCTTAGGGGGTTGGTGGCTAACACCGGGGAGCTGTTTTTT. The chain couples TRBV20-1 to TRBJ2-2; tentatively, D is TRBD1 (6 bases). V was clipped by 5 bases and J by 2 bases, with 18 bases between them. This CDR3 has 16 residues. Looked up from germline, CDR1 is DFQATT and CDR2 is SNEGSKA (reference sequence).

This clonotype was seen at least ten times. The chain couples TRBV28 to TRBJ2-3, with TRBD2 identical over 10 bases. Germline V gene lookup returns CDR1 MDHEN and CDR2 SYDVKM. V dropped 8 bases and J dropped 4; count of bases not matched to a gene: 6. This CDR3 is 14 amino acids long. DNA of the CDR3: TGTGCCAGCGGAGCGGGAGGGCCGCCAGATACGCAGTATTTT. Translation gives CASGAGGPPDTQYF. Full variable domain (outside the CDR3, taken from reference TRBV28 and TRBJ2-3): DVKVTQSSRYLVKRTGEKVFLECVQDMDHENMFWYRQDPGLGLRLIYFSYDVKMKEKGDIPEGYSVSREKKERFSLILESASTNQTSMYLCASGAGGPPDTQYFGPGTRLTVL.

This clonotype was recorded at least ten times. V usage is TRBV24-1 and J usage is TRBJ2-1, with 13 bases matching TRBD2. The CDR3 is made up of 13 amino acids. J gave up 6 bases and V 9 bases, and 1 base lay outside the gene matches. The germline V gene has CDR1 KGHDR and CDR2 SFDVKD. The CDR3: CATGTSGTNEQFF. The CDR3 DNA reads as TGTGCCACCGGGACTAGCGGGACCAATGAGCAGTTCTTC.

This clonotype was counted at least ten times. The CDR3: CSARGGRHNEQFF. DNA for the CDR3: TGCAGTGCTAGAGGCGGGAGGCACAATGAGCAGTTCTTC. The V call is TRBV20-1, the J call TRBJ2-1, with 8 bases fitting TRBD2. CDR1 and CDR2 from the germline V gene are DFQATT and SNEGSKA (reference sequence). The junction had 1 base not matched to a gene; V was cut back by 1 base and J by 5 bases. This CDR3 is 13 amino acids long.

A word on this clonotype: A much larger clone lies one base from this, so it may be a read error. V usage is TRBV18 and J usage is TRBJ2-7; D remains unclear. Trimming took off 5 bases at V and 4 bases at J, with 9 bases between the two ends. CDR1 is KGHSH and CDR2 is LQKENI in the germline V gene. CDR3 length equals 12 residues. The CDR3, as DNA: TGTGCCAGCTCAACAACAGCTTACGAGCAGTACTTC. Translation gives CASSTTAYEQYF.

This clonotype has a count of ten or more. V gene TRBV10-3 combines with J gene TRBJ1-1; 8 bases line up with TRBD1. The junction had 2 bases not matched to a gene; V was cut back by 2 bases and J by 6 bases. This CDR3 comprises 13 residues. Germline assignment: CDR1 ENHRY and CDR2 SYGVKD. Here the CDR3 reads CAISEPGGSEAFF. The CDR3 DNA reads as TGTGCCATCAGTGAGCCAGGGGGCTCTGAAGCTTTCTTT.

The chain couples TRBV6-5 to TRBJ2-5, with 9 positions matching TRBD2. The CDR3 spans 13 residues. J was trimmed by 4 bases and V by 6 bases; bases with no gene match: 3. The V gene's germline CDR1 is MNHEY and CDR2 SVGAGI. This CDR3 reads CASRIAGAETQYF. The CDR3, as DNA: TGTGCCAGCAGGATAGCGGGAGCAGAGACCCAGTACTTC.

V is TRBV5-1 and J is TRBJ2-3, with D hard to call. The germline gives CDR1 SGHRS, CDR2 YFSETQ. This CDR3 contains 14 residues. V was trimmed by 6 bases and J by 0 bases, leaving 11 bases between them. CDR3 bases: TGCGCCAGCAACTTCCAGACTAGCACAGATACGCAGTATTTT. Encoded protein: CASNFQTSTDTQYF.

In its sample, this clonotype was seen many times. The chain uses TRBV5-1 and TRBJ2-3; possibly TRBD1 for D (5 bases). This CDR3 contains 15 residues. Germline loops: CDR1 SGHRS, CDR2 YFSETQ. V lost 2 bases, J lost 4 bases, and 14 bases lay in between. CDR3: CASSFPQGSPDTQYF. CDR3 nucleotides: TGCGCCAGCAGCTTCCCGCAGGGCAGCCCAGATACGCAGTATTTT.

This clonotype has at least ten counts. DNA for the CDR3: TGCGCCAGCAGCTTGTGGGACAGGGGTTCCACTGAAGCTTTCTTT. This encodes CASSLWDRGSTEAFF. The rearrangement uses TRBV5-1 and TRBJ1-1, with 10 bases fitting TRBD1. The germline CDR1 and CDR2 sequences are SGHRS and YFSETQ. The CDR3 consists of 15 residues. The trim removed 1 base at V and 4 bases at J, leaving 4 bases unmatched.